These 26 T cell receptor beta chains came from one sample sequenced in a study of cytomegalovirus exposure and HLA in healthy donors. PCR used 60 Vbeta primers and 13 Jbeta primers. The data were produced by immunoSEQ multiplex PCR, yet TCRdb's version contains in-frame clones alone and is incomplete. The data hold roughly 180,000 clones, with about four fifths observed a single time. Sample: PBMCs. The source of these receptors is a young man in good health and CMV-seronegative.

This chain connects TRBV9 to TRBJ2-7; 10 positions agree with TRBD2. The CDR3 runs to 15 residues. Per the germline V gene, CDR1 is SGDLS and CDR2 is YYNGEE. Unmatched junction bases numbered 2, after V lost 0 bases and J lost 2 bases. CDR3 protein: CASSVGTSGAYEQYF. As DNA, the CDR3 is TGTGCCAGCAGCGTAGGGACTAGCGGCGCCTACGAGCAGTACTTC.

J is TRBJ2-5 and V is TRBV5-1; 12 bases fit TRBD2. CDR1 and CDR2 from the germline V gene are SGHRS and YFSETQ. CDR3 size: 18 residues. V lost 3 bases to trimming and J lost 3 bases; unmatched junction nucleotides: 12. The CDR3 sequence is CASSSLTSGGHVEETQYF. The CDR3 DNA is TGCGCCAGCAGCTCCCTGACTAGCGGGGGCCACGTGGAAGAGACCCAGTACTTC.

This chain links TRBV6-1 with TRBJ2-5; possibly TRBD1 for D (6 bases). Near its end, the DNA agrees better with TRBJ2-7, so the J call may be wrong. Germline CDR1 MNHNS, CDR2 SASEGT. The CDR3 loop spans 13 amino acids. The CDR3 reads CASSEQGSYEQYF. The CDR3 nucleotides read TGTGCCAGCAGTGAACAGGGGTCCTACGAGCAGTACTTC.

The chain recombines TRBV5-4 with TRBJ1-3; possible D gene TRBD1, 5 bases. V dropped 1 base and J dropped 0 bases, with 11 bases sitting between them. This CDR3 is built from 16 residues. CDR1 SGHNT and CDR2 YYREEE come from the germline V gene (reference sequence). The CDR3 is CASSLTGDPSGNTIYF. The CDR3 nucleotides read TGTGCCAGCAGCTTGACGGGGGACCCCTCTGGAAACACCATATATTTT.

At least ten counts were recorded for this clone. J is TRBJ1-6 and V is TRBV28; a possible D gene is TRBD1 (5 bases). V shed 10 bases and J shed 4 bases, with 8 bases lying between them. This CDR3 has 12 residues. The germline V gene has CDR1 MDHEN and CDR2 SYDVKM. The CDR3 is CATQGYNSPLHF. The DNA of the CDR3 is TGTGCCACCCAGGGTTATAATTCACCCCTCCACTTT.

The chain couples TRBV6-1 to TRBJ2-4; 11 bases match TRBD2. Germline CDR1 and CDR2: MNHNS and SASEGT. The CDR3 is 14 amino acids. V gave up 6 bases and J gave up 8 bases; unmatched junction bases: 6. The CDR3 region has the DNA TGTGCCAGCAGCTCCGGGACTAGCGGTGACATTCAGTACTTC. It translates to CASSSGTSGDIQYF.

CDR3 in amino acids: CASSWAGVEGNTIYF. DNA for the CDR3: TGTGCCAGCAGTTGGGCGGGGGTGGAAGGAAACACCATATATTTT. The chain links TRBV28 to TRBJ1-3; a weak D match, TRBD1 (5 bases). The CDR3 spans 15 residues. Per germline, CDR1 MDHEN and CDR2 SYDVKM. Trimming left V 4 bases short and J 4 bases short, with 14 bases between.

The V gene is TRBV30, the J gene TRBJ2-5; no definite D call. The J call may be mistaken, given a closer DNA end match to TRBJ2-7. Germline CDR1 GTSNPN, CDR2 SVGIG (reference sequence). This CDR3 region has 15 residues. The CDR3 region is CAWSVTIQSSYEQYF. CDR3 bases: TGTGCCTGGAGTGTAACTATTCAAAGCTCCTACGAGCAGTACTTC.

The V and J genes are TRBV2 and TRBJ2-7; 7 bases are a match to TRBD2. V was clipped by 11 bases and J by 6 bases; unmatched bases: 7. CDR1 is SNHLY, CDR2 FYNNEI, per germline. The CDR3 sequence is 11 residues long. The CDR3 DNA reads TGTGCCGGGGGGGTCCTCCGCGAGCAGTACTTC. The encoded protein is CAGGVLREQYF.

This rearrangement joins TRBV6-1 to TRBJ2-5; 7 nucleotides align to TRBD1. Trimming cost V 6 bases and J 2 bases; bases outside gene matches: 6. This CDR3 comprises 14 residues. Germline V gene sequence: CDR1 MNHNS, CDR2 SASEGT. The CDR3 DNA reads TGTGCCAGCAGAACCGACAGGGTACAAGAGACCCAGTACTTC. It codes for CASRTDRVQETQYF.

The rearrangement joins TRBV27 to TRBJ2-7; the D gene is possibly TRBD1 (6 bases). V was pared by 4 bases and J by 6 bases, with 16 bases between. Germline CDR1 is MNHEY and CDR2 is SMNVEV (reference sequence). This CDR3 comprises 14 residues. The CDR3: CASSWKDSRGEQYF. DNA for the CDR3: TGTGCCAGCAGTTGGAAGGACAGCCGGGGCGAGCAGTACTTC.

The gene calls are TRBV6-1 and TRBJ1-5; 7 nucleotides agree with TRBD1. The CDR3 spans 15 residues. V shed 4 bases and J 1 base; nucleotides not matched to a gene: 4. CDR1 is MNHNS and CDR2 is SASEGT in the germline V gene. CDR3 sequence (DNA): TGTGCCAGCAGTGCCCAGGACAGGAGCAATCAGCCCCAGCATTTT. Its translation is CASSAQDRSNQPQHF.

The chain links TRBV4-3 to TRBJ2-5; D gene unclear. From germline, CDR1 is LGHNA and CDR2 YSLEER. Trimming shortened V by 2 bases and J by 11 bases, and 15 bases separated the two germline ends. The CDR3 runs to 13 residues. CDR3 in amino acids: CASSQHTSGEQYF. For the CDR3, the DNA is TGCGCCAGCAGCCAACATACCTCGGGTGAGCAGTACTTC.

The V and J genes are TRBV19 and TRBJ1-2, with 7 bases that match TRBD1. The CDR3 extends over 15 amino acids. The germline V gene encodes CDR1 LNHDA and CDR2 SQIVND (reference sequence). V was pared by 5 bases and J by 0 bases, with 6 bases of the junction left unmatched. CDR3: CASSATGAANYGYTF. The CDR3 region has the DNA TGTGCCAGTAGTGCAACAGGGGCCGCTAACTATGGCTACACCTTC.

J is TRBJ2-5 and V is TRBV5-1; 8 bases match TRBD1. Germline trimming cut 4 bases from V and 0 bases from J; bases unmatched to any gene: 11. The CDR3 is 17 residues long. CDR1 is SGHRS, CDR2 YFSETQ, per germline. CDR3 sequence: CASSPTGGEGDQETQYF. The CDR3 DNA is TGCGCCAGCAGCCCAACAGGGGGAGAGGGGGACCAAGAGACCCAGTACTTC.

In its sample, this clone was seen a few times. This chain connects TRBV6-5 to TRBJ2-2, with D tentatively TRBD1 (6 bases). The V end was cut by 6 bases, the J end by 7 bases, with 15 bases between. There are 14 residues in the CDR3. The germline gives CDR1 MNHEY, CDR2 SVGAGI. CDR3 amino acids: CASRSYRAGGELFF. The DNA of the CDR3 is TGTGCCAGCAGATCGTACAGGGCTGGCGGGGAGCTGTTTTTT.

The V and J genes are TRBV6-6 and TRBJ2-3, with TRBD2 identical over 10 bases. The CDR3 sequence is 14 residues long. Germline trimming cut 5 bases from V and 5 bases from J; bases unmatched to any gene: 4. Germline loops: CDR1 MNHNY, CDR2 SVGAGI (reference sequence). For the CDR3, the DNA is TGTGCCAGCAGTAGCGGGGGGGCTGTAGATACGCAGTATTTT. It specifies CASSSGGAVDTQYF.

This clone was seen once. The rearrangement links TRBV28 to TRBJ2-7; D possibly corresponds to TRBD2 (6 bases). Germline V gene data show CDR1 as MDHEN and CDR2 as SYDVKM. V lost 6 bases, J lost 1 base, and 10 bases lay in between. The CDR3 is made up of 13 amino acids. DNA of the CDR3: TGTGCCAGCAGCGCCGCGGGGTCCTACGAGCAGTACTTC. Protein sequence: CASSAAGSYEQYF.

The chain combines TRBV11-2 with TRBJ2-4; D perhaps matches TRBD1 (6 bases). V was pared by 0 bases and J by 0 bases, with 9 bases between. Germline V gene sequence: CDR1 SGHAT, CDR2 FQNNGV. The CDR3 is made up of 16 amino acids. CDR3: CASSLEGHLAKNIQYF. The CDR3 nucleotides read TGTGCCAGCAGCTTAGAGGGACACCTAGCCAAAAACATTCAGTACTTC. Combining the CDR3 with reference TRBV11-2 and TRBJ2-4 gives the whole variable domain EAGVAQSPRYKIIEKRQSVAFWCNPISGHATLYWYQQILGQGPKLLIQFQNNGVVDDSQLPKDRFSAERLKGVDSTLKIQPAKLEDSAVYLCASSLEGHLAKNIQYFGAGTRLSVL.

In this sample, this clone turned up a few times. The CDR3 sequence: CASSQQGGQDNSPLHF. For the CDR3, the DNA is TGTGCCAGCAGCCAACAGGGGGGCCAAGATAATTCACCCCTCCACTTT. The chain uses TRBV28 and TRBJ1-6, with 8 bases fitting TRBD1. CDR1 is MDHEN and CDR2 is SYDVKM in the germline V gene. Losses at the gene ends were 6 bases for V and 5 bases for J; bases not matched to a gene: 9. This CDR3 comprises 16 residues.

This clone was counted only a few times. An end of the junction differs from the germline gene, which may be a read error. The chain employs TRBV19 and TRBJ2-1, with D possibly matching TRBD1 (6 bases). Germline V gene sequence: CDR1 LNHDA, CDR2 SQIVND (reference sequence). The CDR3 sequence is 16 residues long. CDR3 coding DNA: TGTGCCAGTAGTGTGACTGACAGGAAAGGCTACAGTGAGCAGTTCTTC. Translated, it gives CASSVTDRKGYSEQFF.

This rearrangement joins TRBV4-2 to TRBJ2-1; TRBD2 matches at 7 bases. The CDR3 runs 15 residues. Germline V lookup: CDR1 LGHNA, CDR2 YNFKEQ. Trimming cost V 2 bases and J 6 bases; bases outside gene matches: 7. CDR3 DNA: TGTGCCAGCAGCCAACTGCGACTAGCATCCAATGAGCAGTTCTTC. This sequence encodes CASSQLRLASNEQFF.

The V gene is TRBV18, the J gene TRBJ1-1; D perhaps matches TRBD1 (5 bases). The germline CDR1 and CDR2 sequences are KGHSH and LQKENI. The CDR3 loop spans 15 amino acids. Between the trimmed V and J ends, which lost 3 bases and 3 bases, there was a span of 14 bases. CDR3 sequence (DNA): TGTGCCAGCTCACCTGTCGGGGCGGGATACACTGAAGCTTTCTTT. Protein sequence: CASSPVGAGYTEAFF.

The chain uses TRBV27 and TRBJ1-5; no firm D call. Germline loops: CDR1 MNHEY, CDR2 SMNVEV (reference sequence). V lost 5 bases, J lost 6 bases, and 20 bases lay in between. CDR3 length equals 16 residues. The CDR3 DNA sequence: TGTGCCAGCAGTCCGACCGTATCGGGGTCATCTCAGCCCCAGCATTTT. Encoded protein: CASSPTVSGSSQPQHF.

Note on this clone: One end of the junction is discordant with germline, which a read error may explain. The chain links TRBV4-1 to TRBJ1-1, with TRBD1 matching 10 bases. Per germline, CDR1 MGHRA and CDR2 YSYEKL. The CDR3 spans 14 residues. The DNA for the CDR3 is TGCGTCAGCAGCCTCAGACAGGGGGCCCCTGAAGCTTTCTTT. As protein: CVSSLRQGAPEAFF.

The V and J genes are TRBV11-1 and TRBJ2-6; D is perhaps TRBD1 (6 bases). Germline loops: CDR1 SGHAT, CDR2 FQDESV (reference sequence). V lost 4 bases and J 0 bases, leaving 19 bases between the germline ends. CDR3 size: 19 residues. The CDR3 reads CASSSRDNYRSSGANVLTF. DNA of the CDR3: TGTGCCAGCAGCTCCCGGGACAACTACCGAAGCTCTGGGGCCAACGTCCTGACTTTC.